The present T cell receptor beta chain was sequenced within a study of T-cell reconstitution after alpha-beta-depleted transplantation in children. This clonotype was detected many times. At one of its ends the junction is not consistent with the germline gene, which may arise from a read error. The germline V gene has CDR1 SGHTA and CDR2 FQGNSA. The CDR3 has 15 amino acids. Unique molecular identifiers were incorporated during preparation of the TCRbeta library. TCRdb processed the PCR reads anew with MiXCR; each CDR3 protein has one entry. The sample contains approximately 250,000 distinct CDR3 sequences, more than 7.5% of which appear only once.

The material was PBMCs from the stem cell graft donor, obtained from the stem cell graft. The V gene is TRBV7-2, the J gene TRBJ1-2; the D is unclear. The TCR was taken from a human donor who donated a stem cell graft to a child with SCID. DNA of the CDR3: TGTGCCAGCAGCGAAGAGCTTCGACGCCCGGTGTCCCCAGACTTC. Translating it yields CASSEELRRPVSPDF.